The rows below give T cell receptor beta chains drawn from one sample of a study of low-dose radiotherapy and immunotherapy resistance in tumors. MiXCR, run by TCRdb on the reads, gives a single entry per CDR3 protein. The sample consists of fewer than 95,000 distinct CDR3 sequences, more than 8% of them appearing once. Sequenced here: PBMCs, sampled before treatment. The receptors stem from a male donor with prostate cancer. CDR3s include the opening cysteine and the closing phenylalanine or tryptophan. Fields, in order: D gene, J gene, clone size, V gene, CDR3 protein, CDR3 DNA. A D gene is named only where the DNA matches it firmly. Rows may omit the clone size; those that give it use once, few, many or a size class.

D: NA
J: TRBJ2-7
size: many
V: TRBV7-8
CDR3: CASSPKASYEQYF
DNA: TGTGCCAGCAGCCCAAAGGCCTCCTACGAGCAGTACTTC

D: TRBD2
J: TRBJ2-1
size: many
V: TRBV30
CDR3: CAWSVLAGVNEQFF
DNA: TGTGCCTGGAGTGTACTAGCGGGAGTCAATGAGCAGTTCTTC

D: NA
J: TRBJ1-1
size: many
V: TRBV15
CDR3: CATSRALGATEAFF
DNA: TGTGCCACCAGCAGAGCTCTCGGGGCCACTGAAGCTTTCTTT

D: TRBD2
J: TRBJ2-7
size: many
V: TRBV5-1
CDR3: CASSLETGRGYYEQYF
DNA: TGCGCCAGCAGCTTGGAGACGGGGCGGGGGTACTACGAGCAGTACTTC

D: NA
J: TRBJ1-1
size: many
V: TRBV28
CDR3: CASSPWKNTEAFF
DNA: TGTGCCAGCAGTCCTTGGAAGAACACTGAAGCTTTCTTT

D: TRBD1
J: TRBJ1-2
size: many
V: TRBV28
CDR3: CASSSDRAYGYTF
DNA: TGTGCCAGCAGCTCGGACAGGGCTTATGGCTACACCTTC

D: NA
J: TRBJ2-7
size: medium-sized
V: TRBV4-1
CDR3: CASSQEGTHEQYF
DNA: TGCGCCAGCAGCCAAGAGGGGACCCACGAGCAGTACTTC

D: NA
J: TRBJ1-6
size: few
V: TRBV7-8
CDR3: CASSTRTGYNSPLHF
DNA: TGTGCCAGCAGCACTAGGACGGGGTATAATTCACCCCTCCACTTT

D: NA
J: TRBJ2-5
size: many
V: TRBV29-1
CDR3: CSVAWGETQYF
DNA: TGCAGCGTTGCCTGGGGGGAGACCCAGTACTTC

D: NA
J: TRBJ1-5
size: NA
V: TRBV28
CDR3: CASSSDPGQPQHF
DNA: TGTGCCAGCAGTTCCGATCCGGGTCAGCCCCAGCATTTT

D: NA
J: TRBJ2-2
size: many
V: TRBV6-5
CDR3: CASSYAVGWGSNTGELFF
DNA: TGTGCCAGCAGTTACGCCGTTGGGTGGGGATCGAACACCGGGGAGCTGTTTTTT

D: NA
J: TRBJ2-1
size: many
V: TRBV7-2
CDR3: CASSGGGIDNEQFF
DNA: TGTGCCAGCAGCGGGGGCGGGATAGACAATGAGCAGTTCTTC

D: NA
J: TRBJ2-4
size: many
V: TRBV7-2
CDR3: CASSLPRQSLDKNIQYF
DNA: TGTGCCAGCAGCTTACCCCGACAGTCCTTAGACAAAAACATTCAGTACTTC

D: NA
J: TRBJ2-1
size: many
V: TRBV7-2
CDR3: CASSTGGLAPNEQFF
DNA: TGTGCCAGCAGTACTGGGGGGCTAGCACCCAATGAGCAGTTCTTC

D: NA
J: TRBJ1-2
size: many
V: TRBV28
CDR3: CASGPPYGYTF
DNA: TGTGCCAGCGGGCCCCCTTATGGCTACACCTTC

D: TRBD2
J: TRBJ2-1
size: many
V: TRBV28
CDR3: CASSLSTSGSYNEQFF
DNA: TGTGCCAGCAGTTTGTCGACTAGCGGTTCCTACAATGAGCAGTTCTTC

D: TRBD2
J: TRBJ2-1
size: many
V: TRBV25-1
CDR3: CASSLGGGWHNEQFF
DNA: TGTGCCAGCAGTCTCGGCGGGGGGTGGCACAATGAGCAGTTCTTC

D: TRBD2
J: TRBJ2-2
size: NA
V: TRBV9
CDR3: CASSVGLAGNTGELFF
DNA: TGTGCCAGCAGCGTAGGACTAGCGGGTAACACCGGGGAGCTGTTTTTT

D: TRBD1
J: TRBJ1-1
size: many
V: TRBV18
CDR3: CASSLLQGARDTEAFF
DNA: TGTGCCAGCTCACTACTACAGGGGGCTAGGGACACTGAAGCTTTCTTT

D: TRBD2
J: TRBJ2-1
size: few
V: TRBV15
CDR3: CATSATSGRIEFF
DNA: TGTGCCACCAGCGCGACTAGCGGGAGAATCGAGTTCTTC

D: NA
J: TRBJ2-1
size: many
V: TRBV27
CDR3: CASSSGIYNEQFF
DNA: TGTGCCAGCAGTTCTGGGATTTACAATGAGCAGTTCTTC

D: TRBD1
J: TRBJ1-1
size: NA
V: TRBV6-5
CDR3: CASGPGQPNTEAFF
DNA: TGTGCCAGCGGCCCGGGACAGCCGAACACTGAAGCTTTCTTT

D: NA
J: TRBJ1-1
size: many
V: TRBV7-2
CDR3: CASSWPGGTEAFF
DNA: TGTGCCAGCAGCTGGCCCGGAGGGACTGAAGCTTTCTTT

D: NA
J: TRBJ2-3
size: many
V: TRBV7-8
CDR3: CASSFLTDTQYF
DNA: TGTGCCAGCAGCTTCCTTACAGATACGCAGTATTTT

D: TRBD2
J: TRBJ2-1
size: many
V: TRBV7-2
CDR3: CASSLAGTNFNEQFF
DNA: TGTGCCAGCAGCTTAGCAGGGACTAACTTCAATGAGCAGTTCTTC

D: NA
J: TRBJ1-3
size: many
V: TRBV18
CDR3: CASSPQRGSSGNTIYF
DNA: TGTGCCAGCTCACCCCAGAGGGGAAGCTCTGGAAACACCATATATTTT